This T cell receptor beta chain stems from a study of cytomegalovirus exposure and HLA in healthy donors. Deletions cut 4 bases from V and 0 bases from J, with 11 bases between. Germline lookup yields CDR1 SGDLS and CDR2 YYNGEE. This CDR3 contains 16 residues. It was healthy bone marrow donors who served as donors. A word on this clone: Its antigen is undetermined.

General study results and limits: Several of the most significant clusters appeared linked to common viral pathogens, based on a later analysis.

Both 60 Vbeta primers and 13 Jbeta primers went into the PCR. Method: immunoSEQ multiplex PCR; TCRdb's copy keeps in-frame clones and lacks some. The sample contains 200,000 to 250,000 clones, approximately 78% of which appear only once. The clonotype originates from a male donor in good health and CMV-seronegative. The sequenced sample was PBMCs. The chain joins TRBV9 to TRBJ2-6, with D tentatively TRBD1 (5 bases). The CDR3 reads CASSFGAASGANVLTF. As DNA, the CDR3 is TGTGCCAGCAGCTTTGGGGCAGCCTCTGGGGCCAACGTCCTGACTTTC.